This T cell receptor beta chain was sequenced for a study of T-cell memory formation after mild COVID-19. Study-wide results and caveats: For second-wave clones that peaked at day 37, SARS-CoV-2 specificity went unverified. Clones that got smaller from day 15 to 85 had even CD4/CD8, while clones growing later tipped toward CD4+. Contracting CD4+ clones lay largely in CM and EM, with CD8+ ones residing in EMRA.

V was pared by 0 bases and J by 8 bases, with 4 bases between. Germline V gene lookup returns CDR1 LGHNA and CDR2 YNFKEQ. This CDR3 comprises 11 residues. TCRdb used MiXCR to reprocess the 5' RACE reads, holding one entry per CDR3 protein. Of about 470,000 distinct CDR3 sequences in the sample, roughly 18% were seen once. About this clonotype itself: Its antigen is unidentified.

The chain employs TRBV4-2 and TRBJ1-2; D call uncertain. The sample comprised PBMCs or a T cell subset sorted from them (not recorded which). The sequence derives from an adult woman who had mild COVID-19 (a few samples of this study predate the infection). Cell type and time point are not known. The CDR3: CASSQDAGYTF. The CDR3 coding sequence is TGTGCCAGCAGCCAAGATGCGGGCTACACCTTC.